Listed below are T cell receptor beta chains from one sample, sequenced in a study of cytomegalovirus exposure and HLA in healthy donors. Produced via immunoSEQ multiplex PCR; TCRdb's table is partial and in-frame only. This repertoire shows about 70,000 clones, 74% found once; its top ten account for over 8.5%. The sample consisted of PBMCs. These receptors were taken from a woman aged 55-75 years in good health and CMV-seropositive. The CDR3 runs from the conserved cysteine through the conserved F or W. The D gene is left open where the match is weak. The size field is filled for only some rows; it gives once, few, many or a size class.

j_gene: TRBJ1-2; abundance: -; v_gene: TRBV20-1; d_gene: TRBD1; CDR3nt: TGCAGTGCTAGGGACAGGGTGGGCTACACCTTC; CDR3aa: CSARDRVGYTF
j_gene: TRBJ2-7; abundance: -; v_gene: TRBV5-1; d_gene: TRBD2; CDR3nt: TGCGCCAGCAGCTTGGGACTAGCGGGCTCTAAGGAGCAGTACTTC; CDR3aa: CASSLGLAGSKEQYF
j_gene: TRBJ2-5; abundance: once; v_gene: TRBV7-2; d_gene: TRBD2; CDR3nt: TGTGCCAGGTCGGGACTAGCGGGCCAAGAGACCCAGTACTTC; CDR3aa: CARSGLAGQETQYF
j_gene: TRBJ1-2; abundance: once; v_gene: TRBV5-4; d_gene: -; CDR3nt: TGTGCCAGCAGCTTGGCGGGGGTCGTGGGCTACACCTTC; CDR3aa: CASSLAGVVGYTF
j_gene: TRBJ1-4; abundance: -; v_gene: TRBV9; d_gene: -; CDR3nt: TGTGCCAGCAGCGCAGATCGGGGGGGACACAATGAAAAACTGTTTTTT; CDR3aa: CASSADRGGHNEKLFF
j_gene: TRBJ1-1; abundance: -; v_gene: TRBV7-9; d_gene: -; CDR3nt: TGTGCCAGCAGCCCTCAGTGGCCAGGCGGGACTGAAGCTTTCTTT; CDR3aa: CASSPQWPGGTEAFF
j_gene: TRBJ2-1; abundance: few; v_gene: TRBV11-2; d_gene: TRBD2; CDR3nt: TGTGCCAGCAGCTTAGCACTAGCGAGAAAGGCTGGTGAGCAGTTCTTC; CDR3aa: CASSLALARKAGEQFF
j_gene: TRBJ2-1; abundance: once; v_gene: TRBV11-3; d_gene: TRBD2; CDR3nt: TGTGCCAGCAGCCCCACTAGCGGGAGGACCAATGAGCAGTTCTTC; CDR3aa: CASSPTSGRTNEQFF
j_gene: TRBJ1-4; abundance: -; v_gene: TRBV5-6; d_gene: TRBD1; CDR3nt: TGTGCCAGCACCCAGACAGGGGGAACTAATGAAAAACTGTTTTTT; CDR3aa: CASTQTGGTNEKLFF
j_gene: TRBJ2-1; abundance: -; v_gene: TRBV2; d_gene: -; CDR3nt: TGTGCCAGCAGCAATTACAATGAGCAGTTCTTC; CDR3aa: CASSNYNEQFF
j_gene: TRBJ1-6; abundance: -; v_gene: TRBV28; d_gene: -; CDR3nt: TGTGCCAGCAGTTTAACGACACCACCCCTCCACTTT; CDR3aa: CASSLTTPPLHF
j_gene: TRBJ2-3; abundance: -; v_gene: TRBV11-2; d_gene: TRBD2; CDR3nt: TGTGCCAGCAGCTCCAACCCCGGACTAGCGGGTGGGTCAGATACGCAGTATTTT; CDR3aa: CASSSNPGLAGGSDTQYF
j_gene: TRBJ2-7; abundance: -; v_gene: TRBV5-1; d_gene: TRBD2; CDR3nt: TGCGCCAGCAGCTTGGCCTCTAGCGGGGAGCACGAGCAGTACTTC; CDR3aa: CASSLASSGEHEQYF
j_gene: TRBJ1-1; abundance: -; v_gene: TRBV19; d_gene: -; CDR3nt: TGTGCCAGTAGTCCACAGGCTATGAACACTGAAGCTTTCTTT; CDR3aa: CASSPQAMNTEAFF
j_gene: TRBJ2-1; abundance: few; v_gene: TRBV2; d_gene: TRBD2; CDR3nt: TGTGCCAGCATATCGCGGGGGGCTTACAATGAGCAGTTCTTC; CDR3aa: CASISRGAYNEQFF
j_gene: TRBJ2-3; abundance: -; v_gene: TRBV11-2; d_gene: -; CDR3nt: TGTGCCAGCAGGCGATGGAGGGGGGAGGGATCAGATACGCAGTATTTT; CDR3aa: CASRRWRGEGSDTQYF
j_gene: TRBJ1-1; abundance: few; v_gene: TRBV2; d_gene: -; CDR3nt: TGTGCCAGCAGTGGGCAGGGGAACACTGAAGCTTTCTTT; CDR3aa: CASSGQGNTEAFF
j_gene: TRBJ1-2; abundance: -; v_gene: TRBV6-1; d_gene: -; CDR3nt: TGTGCCAGCAGTGAAGCTGGACAGATCTATGGCTACACCTTC; CDR3aa: CASSEAGQIYGYTF
j_gene: TRBJ2-1; abundance: -; v_gene: TRBV30; d_gene: TRBD2; CDR3nt: TGTGCCTGGAGGCTAGCGGGTTACAATGAGCAGTTCTTC; CDR3aa: CAWRLAGYNEQFF
j_gene: TRBJ1-6; abundance: -; v_gene: TRBV19; d_gene: TRBD1; CDR3nt: TGTGCCAGTAGTCCACAGGGGTATAATTCACCCCTCCACTTT; CDR3aa: CASSPQGYNSPLHF
j_gene: TRBJ2-7; abundance: -; v_gene: TRBV28; d_gene: TRBD1; CDR3nt: TGTGCCAGCAGTCTTTCGGGGACAGGCCTCTACGAGCAGTACTTC; CDR3aa: CASSLSGTGLYEQYF
j_gene: TRBJ2-3; abundance: -; v_gene: TRBV29-1; d_gene: -; CDR3nt: TGCAGCGTAATCACAGGGTCCGATACGCAGTATTTT; CDR3aa: CSVITGSDTQYF
j_gene: TRBJ2-1; abundance: -; v_gene: TRBV5-6; d_gene: TRBD2; CDR3nt: TGTGCCAGCAGCCCCCTAGCGGGGGGAGTAAATGAGCAGTTCTTC; CDR3aa: CASSPLAGGVNEQFF
j_gene: TRBJ1-2; abundance: once; v_gene: TRBV27; d_gene: -; CDR3nt: TGTGCCAGCAGTTTCCATTCGGGGTATGGCTACACCTTC; CDR3aa: CASSFHSGYGYTF
j_gene: TRBJ2-1; abundance: -; v_gene: TRBV10-1; d_gene: -; CDR3nt: TGCGCCAGCAGTGAGTCTGGACTAAATGAGCAGTTCTTC; CDR3aa: CASSESGLNEQFF
j_gene: TRBJ2-7; abundance: -; v_gene: TRBV2; d_gene: TRBD2; CDR3nt: TGTGCCCGGCAAGCGGGGGACGAGCAGTACTTC; CDR3aa: CARQAGDEQYF
j_gene: TRBJ2-1; abundance: -; v_gene: TRBV2; d_gene: -; CDR3nt: TGTGCCAGCAATCAGGGAACCGGCGATGAGCAGTTCTTC; CDR3aa: CASNQGTGDEQFF
j_gene: TRBJ1-2; abundance: -; v_gene: TRBV5-1; d_gene: -; CDR3nt: TGCGCCAGCAGCACCGGGGGAGGAGATGGCTACACCTTC; CDR3aa: CASSTGGGDGYTF
j_gene: TRBJ2-3; abundance: -; v_gene: TRBV9; d_gene: -; CDR3nt: TGTGCCAGCAGCGTAGTGGAGGGATCTTCGCCAGATACGCAGTATTTT; CDR3aa: CASSVVEGSSPDTQYF
j_gene: TRBJ2-2; abundance: -; v_gene: TRBV5-4; d_gene: -; CDR3nt: TGTGCCAGCAGCGCCTCTAAGGGGATTGTCTGGGAGCTGTTTTTT; CDR3aa: CASSASKGIVWELFF
j_gene: TRBJ1-2; abundance: -; v_gene: TRBV30; d_gene: TRBD1; CDR3nt: TGTGCCTGGTCGCGTCCGGGACAGGGTTACGTGAACTATGGCTACACCTTC; CDR3aa: CAWSRPGQGYVNYGYTF
j_gene: TRBJ1-6; abundance: few; v_gene: TRBV6-5; d_gene: TRBD1; CDR3nt: TGTGCCAGCAGACAGGGGCCGAGGAATTCACCCCTCCACTTT; CDR3aa: CASRQGPRNSPLHF
j_gene: TRBJ2-1; abundance: -; v_gene: TRBV11-2; d_gene: -; CDR3nt: TGTGCCAGCAGACAGACAGGCAACAATGAGCAGTTCTTC; CDR3aa: CASRQTGNNEQFF
j_gene: TRBJ2-3; abundance: -; v_gene: TRBV2; d_gene: TRBD1; CDR3nt: TGTGCCAGCAGAGACAGGGGTGCCTCAGATACGCAGTATTTT; CDR3aa: CASRDRGASDTQYF
j_gene: TRBJ1-2; abundance: once; v_gene: TRBV19; d_gene: -; CDR3nt: TGTGCCAGTAGTTCAGGTCTCCTTTCAGGATATGGCTACACCTTC; CDR3aa: CASSSGLLSGYGYTF
j_gene: TRBJ1-2; abundance: -; v_gene: TRBV10-3; d_gene: TRBD1; CDR3nt: TGTGCCATCAGTGGGAAAAACATTTTACAGGGGGCCGGGGGCTACACCTTC; CDR3aa: CAISGKNILQGAGGYTF
j_gene: TRBJ1-1; abundance: few; v_gene: TRBV6-4; d_gene: -; CDR3nt: TGTGCCAGCAGCAGGGAAGGCAACACTGAAGCTTTCTTT; CDR3aa: CASSREGNTEAFF
j_gene: TRBJ2-1; abundance: -; v_gene: TRBV13; d_gene: -; CDR3nt: TGTGCCAGCAGCTCCTCGCCGGGACTCCCTTACAATGAGCAGTTCTTC; CDR3aa: CASSSSPGLPYNEQFF
j_gene: TRBJ1-6; abundance: -; v_gene: TRBV6-1; d_gene: TRBD1; CDR3nt: TGTGCCAGCAGTGTTGCCGGACAGGGGGGAAATTCACCCCTCCACTTT; CDR3aa: CASSVAGQGGNSPLHF
j_gene: TRBJ2-2; abundance: few; v_gene: TRBV6-1; d_gene: TRBD2; CDR3nt: TGTGCCAGCAGTGCGGGACTAGCGACGAACACCGGGGAGCTGTTTTTT; CDR3aa: CASSAGLATNTGELFF